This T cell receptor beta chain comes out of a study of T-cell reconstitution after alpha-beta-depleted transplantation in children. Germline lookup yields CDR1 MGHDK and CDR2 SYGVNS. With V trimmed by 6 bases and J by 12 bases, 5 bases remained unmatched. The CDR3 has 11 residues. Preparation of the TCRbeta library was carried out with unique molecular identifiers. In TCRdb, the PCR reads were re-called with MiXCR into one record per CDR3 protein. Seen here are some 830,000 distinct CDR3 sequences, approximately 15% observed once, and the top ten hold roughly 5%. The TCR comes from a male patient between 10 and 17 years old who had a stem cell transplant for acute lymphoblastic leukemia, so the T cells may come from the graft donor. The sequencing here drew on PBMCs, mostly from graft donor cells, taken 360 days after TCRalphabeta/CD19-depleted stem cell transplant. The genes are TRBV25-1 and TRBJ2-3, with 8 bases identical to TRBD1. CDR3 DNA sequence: TGTGCCAGCAGGTCAGGGGGCTTTCAGTATTTT. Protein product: CASRSGGFQYF.